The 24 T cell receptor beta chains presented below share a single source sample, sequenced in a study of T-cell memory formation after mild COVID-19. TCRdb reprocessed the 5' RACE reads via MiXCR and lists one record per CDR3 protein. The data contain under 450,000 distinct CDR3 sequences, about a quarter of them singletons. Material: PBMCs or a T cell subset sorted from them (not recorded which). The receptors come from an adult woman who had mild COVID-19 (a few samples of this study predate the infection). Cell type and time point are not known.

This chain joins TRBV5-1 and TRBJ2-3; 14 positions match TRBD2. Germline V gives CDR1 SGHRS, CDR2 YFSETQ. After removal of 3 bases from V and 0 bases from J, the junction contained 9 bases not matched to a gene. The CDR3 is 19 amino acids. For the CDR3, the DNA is TGCGCCAGCAGCTGGACGGGGACTAGCGGGGGTGCTAGCACAGATACGCAGTATTTT. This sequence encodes CASSWTGTSGGASTDTQYF.

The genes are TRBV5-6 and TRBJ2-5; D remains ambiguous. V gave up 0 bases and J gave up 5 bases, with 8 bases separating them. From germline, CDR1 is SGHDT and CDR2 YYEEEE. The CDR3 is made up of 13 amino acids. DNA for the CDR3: TGTGCCAGCAGCTTGGGCCCGAGCGAGACCCAGTACTTC. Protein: CASSLGPSETQYF.

CDR3 loop: CASSVAGGGTDTQYF. CDR3 nucleotides: TGTGCCAGCAGCGTAGCCGGGGGAGGCACAGATACGCAGTATTTT. The V gene is TRBV9, the J gene TRBJ2-3; possible D gene TRBD2, 6 bases. This CDR3 region has 15 residues. The V gene's germline CDR1 is SGDLS and CDR2 YYNGEE. V was cut by 0 bases and J by 1 base, with 9 bases left in between.

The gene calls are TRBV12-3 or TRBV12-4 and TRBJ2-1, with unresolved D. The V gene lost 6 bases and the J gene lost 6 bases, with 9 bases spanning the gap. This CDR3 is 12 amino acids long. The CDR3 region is CASRFLVNEQFF. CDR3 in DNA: TGTGCCAGCAGGTTTTTGGTCAATGAGCAGTTCTTC.

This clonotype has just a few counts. CDR3 nucleotide sequence: TGCGCCAGCAGCCCCTATCCGGGACGGTTGAACACTGAAGCTTTCTTT. Residues: CASSPYPGRLNTEAFF. The chain is built from TRBV5-1 and TRBJ1-1; a possible D gene is TRBD1 (5 bases). The germline CDR1 and CDR2 sequences are SGHRS and YFSETQ. V shed 4 bases and J shed 0 bases, with 16 bases lying between them. This CDR3 is 16 amino acids long.

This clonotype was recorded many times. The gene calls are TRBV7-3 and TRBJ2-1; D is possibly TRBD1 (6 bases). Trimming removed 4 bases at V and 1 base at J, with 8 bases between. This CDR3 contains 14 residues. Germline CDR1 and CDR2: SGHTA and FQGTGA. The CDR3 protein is CASSSRGSYNEQFF. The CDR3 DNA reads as TGTGCCAGCAGCTCCAGGGGTTCCTACAATGAGCAGTTCTTC.

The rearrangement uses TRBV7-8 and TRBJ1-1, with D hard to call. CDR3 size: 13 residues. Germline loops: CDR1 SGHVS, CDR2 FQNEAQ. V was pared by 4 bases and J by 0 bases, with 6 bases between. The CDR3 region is CASSWELNTEAFF. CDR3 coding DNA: TGTGCCAGCAGCTGGGAGCTGAACACTGAAGCTTTCTTT.

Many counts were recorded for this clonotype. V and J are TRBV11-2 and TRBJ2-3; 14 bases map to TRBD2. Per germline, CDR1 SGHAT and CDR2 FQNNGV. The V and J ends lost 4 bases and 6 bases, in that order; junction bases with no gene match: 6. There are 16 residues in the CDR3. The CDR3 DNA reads TGTGCCAGCAGCTCCGGACTAGCGGGGGGCGCGGATACGCAGTATTTT. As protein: CASSSGLAGGADTQYF. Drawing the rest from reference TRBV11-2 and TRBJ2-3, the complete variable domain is EAGVAQSPRYKIIEKRQSVAFWCNPISGHATLYWYQQILGQGPKLLIQFQNNGVVDDSQLPKDRFSAERLKGVDSTLKIQPAKLEDSAVYLCASSSGLAGGADTQYFGPGTRLTVL.

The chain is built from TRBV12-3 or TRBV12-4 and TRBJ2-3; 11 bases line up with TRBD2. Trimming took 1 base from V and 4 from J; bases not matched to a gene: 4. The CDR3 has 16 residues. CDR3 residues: CASSLVASGRSDTQYF. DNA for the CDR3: TGTGCCAGCAGTTTAGTGGCTAGCGGGAGGTCAGATACGCAGTATTTT.

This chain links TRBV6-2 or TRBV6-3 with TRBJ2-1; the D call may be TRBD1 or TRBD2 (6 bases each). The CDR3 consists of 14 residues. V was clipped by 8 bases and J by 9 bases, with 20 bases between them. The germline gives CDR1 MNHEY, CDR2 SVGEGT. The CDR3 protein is CASFRGPGAPEQFF. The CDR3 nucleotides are TGTGCCAGCTTCCGGGGGCCGGGGGCCCCTGAGCAGTTCTTC.

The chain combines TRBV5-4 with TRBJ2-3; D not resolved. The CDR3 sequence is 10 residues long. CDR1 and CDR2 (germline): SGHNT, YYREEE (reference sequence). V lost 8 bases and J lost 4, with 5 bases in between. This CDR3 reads CASGPDTQYF. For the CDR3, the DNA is TGTGCCAGTGGTCCAGATACGCAGTATTTT.

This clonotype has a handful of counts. CDR3 loop: CASSFGSRDSPLHF. DNA for the CDR3: TGTGCCAGCAGTTTCGGGAGTAGAGATTCACCCCTCCACTTT. The chain is built from TRBV12-3 or TRBV12-4 and TRBJ1-6; no clear D. The V end lost 3 bases, the J end lost 8 bases, and 11 bases lay between the germline ends. The CDR3 has 14 amino acids.

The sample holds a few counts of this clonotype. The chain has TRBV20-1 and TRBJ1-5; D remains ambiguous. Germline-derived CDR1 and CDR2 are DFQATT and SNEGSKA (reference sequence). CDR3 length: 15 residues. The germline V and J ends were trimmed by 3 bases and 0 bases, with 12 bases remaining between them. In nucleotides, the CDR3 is TGCAGTGCTAGTATCGCTGGGAATAGCAATCAGCCCCAGCATTTT. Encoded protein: CSASIAGNSNQPQHF.

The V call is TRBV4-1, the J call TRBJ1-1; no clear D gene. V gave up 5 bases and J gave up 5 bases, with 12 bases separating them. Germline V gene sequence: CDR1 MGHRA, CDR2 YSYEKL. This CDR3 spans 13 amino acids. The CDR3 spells CASSVFVRTEAFF. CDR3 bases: TGCGCCAGCAGCGTCTTCGTCAGGACTGAAGCTTTCTTT.

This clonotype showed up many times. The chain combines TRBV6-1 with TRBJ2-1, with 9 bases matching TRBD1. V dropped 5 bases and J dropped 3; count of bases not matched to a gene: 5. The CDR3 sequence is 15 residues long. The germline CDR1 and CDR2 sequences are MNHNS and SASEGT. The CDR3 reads CASSPPGQGYNEQFF. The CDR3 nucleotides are TGTGCCAGCAGTCCCCCGGGACAGGGCTACAATGAGCAGTTCTTC.

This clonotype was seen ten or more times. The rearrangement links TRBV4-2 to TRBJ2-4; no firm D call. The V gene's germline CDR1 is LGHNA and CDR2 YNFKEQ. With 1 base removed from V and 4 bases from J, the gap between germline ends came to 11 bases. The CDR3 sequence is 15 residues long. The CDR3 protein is CASSQVSADKNIQYF. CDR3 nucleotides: TGTGCCAGCAGCCAAGTTTCGGCAGATAAAAACATTCAGTACTTC.

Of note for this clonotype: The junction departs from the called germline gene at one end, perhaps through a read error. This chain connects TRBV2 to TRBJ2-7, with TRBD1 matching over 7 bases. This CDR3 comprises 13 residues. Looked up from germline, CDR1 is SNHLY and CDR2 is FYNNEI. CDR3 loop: CASSETEYRDRNF. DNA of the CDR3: TGTGCCAGCAGTGAAACGGAATACCGGGACAGAAACTTC.

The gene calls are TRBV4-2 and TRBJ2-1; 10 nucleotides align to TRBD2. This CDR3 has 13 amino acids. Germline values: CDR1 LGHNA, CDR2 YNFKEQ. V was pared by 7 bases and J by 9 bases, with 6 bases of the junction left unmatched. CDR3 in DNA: TGTGCCAGCATGGCTAGCGGGGGTAGTGAGCAGTTCTTC. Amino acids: CASMASGGSEQFF.

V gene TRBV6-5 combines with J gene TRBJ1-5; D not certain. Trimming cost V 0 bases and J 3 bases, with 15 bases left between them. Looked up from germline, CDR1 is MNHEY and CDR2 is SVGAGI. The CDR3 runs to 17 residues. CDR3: CASSYSYASRFNQPQHF. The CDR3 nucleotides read TGTGCCAGCAGTTACTCGTACGCCAGCCGTTTCAATCAGCCCCAGCATTTT.

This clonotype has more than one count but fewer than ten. CDR3 in amino acids: CASRPLGGSTEAFF. CDR3 nucleotide sequence: TGTGCCAGCAGGCCTCTTGGGGGATCCACTGAAGCTTTCTTT. The chain is built from TRBV7-9 and TRBJ1-1; a possible D gene is TRBD1 (5 bases). V was pared by 6 bases and J by 4 bases, with 15 bases between. This CDR3 region has 14 residues. Looked up from germline, CDR1 is SEHNR and CDR2 is FQNEAQ (reference sequence). Full variable domain (rest looked up from reference TRBV7-9 and TRBJ1-1): DTGVSQNPRHKITKRGQNVTFRCDPISEHNRLYWYRQTLGQGPEFLTYFQNEAQLEKSRLLSDRFSAERPKGSFSTLEIQRTEQGDSAMYLCASRPLGGSTEAFFGQGTRLTVV.

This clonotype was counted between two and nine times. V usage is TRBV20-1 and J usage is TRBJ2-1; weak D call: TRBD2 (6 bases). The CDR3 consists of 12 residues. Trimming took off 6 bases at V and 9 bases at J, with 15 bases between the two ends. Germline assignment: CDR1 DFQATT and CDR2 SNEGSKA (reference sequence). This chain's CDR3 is CSAPSVEGEQFF. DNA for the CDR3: TGCAGTGCACCTAGCGTGGAGGGTGAGCAGTTCTTC.

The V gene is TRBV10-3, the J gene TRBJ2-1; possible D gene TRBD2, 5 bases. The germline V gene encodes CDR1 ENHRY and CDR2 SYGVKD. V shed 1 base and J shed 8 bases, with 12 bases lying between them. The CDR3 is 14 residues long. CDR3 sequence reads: CAISEFPGRDEQFF. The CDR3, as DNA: TGTGCCATCAGTGAGTTCCCGGGAAGGGATGAGCAGTTCTTC.

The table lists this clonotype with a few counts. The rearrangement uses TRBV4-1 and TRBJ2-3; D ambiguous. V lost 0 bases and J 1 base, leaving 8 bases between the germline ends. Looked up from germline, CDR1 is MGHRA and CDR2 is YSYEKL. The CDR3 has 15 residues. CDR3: CASSQEKRGTDTQYF. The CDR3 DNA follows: TGCGCCAGCAGCCAAGAGAAAAGGGGCACAGATACGCAGTATTTT.

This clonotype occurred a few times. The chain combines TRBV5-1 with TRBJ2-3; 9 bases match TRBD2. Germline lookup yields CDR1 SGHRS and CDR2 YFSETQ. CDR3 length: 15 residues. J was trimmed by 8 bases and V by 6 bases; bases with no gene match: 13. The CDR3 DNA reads TGCGCCAGCAACCGGGATAGCGGGAGTTGGGTTACGCAGTATTTT. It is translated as CASNRDSGSWVTQYF.